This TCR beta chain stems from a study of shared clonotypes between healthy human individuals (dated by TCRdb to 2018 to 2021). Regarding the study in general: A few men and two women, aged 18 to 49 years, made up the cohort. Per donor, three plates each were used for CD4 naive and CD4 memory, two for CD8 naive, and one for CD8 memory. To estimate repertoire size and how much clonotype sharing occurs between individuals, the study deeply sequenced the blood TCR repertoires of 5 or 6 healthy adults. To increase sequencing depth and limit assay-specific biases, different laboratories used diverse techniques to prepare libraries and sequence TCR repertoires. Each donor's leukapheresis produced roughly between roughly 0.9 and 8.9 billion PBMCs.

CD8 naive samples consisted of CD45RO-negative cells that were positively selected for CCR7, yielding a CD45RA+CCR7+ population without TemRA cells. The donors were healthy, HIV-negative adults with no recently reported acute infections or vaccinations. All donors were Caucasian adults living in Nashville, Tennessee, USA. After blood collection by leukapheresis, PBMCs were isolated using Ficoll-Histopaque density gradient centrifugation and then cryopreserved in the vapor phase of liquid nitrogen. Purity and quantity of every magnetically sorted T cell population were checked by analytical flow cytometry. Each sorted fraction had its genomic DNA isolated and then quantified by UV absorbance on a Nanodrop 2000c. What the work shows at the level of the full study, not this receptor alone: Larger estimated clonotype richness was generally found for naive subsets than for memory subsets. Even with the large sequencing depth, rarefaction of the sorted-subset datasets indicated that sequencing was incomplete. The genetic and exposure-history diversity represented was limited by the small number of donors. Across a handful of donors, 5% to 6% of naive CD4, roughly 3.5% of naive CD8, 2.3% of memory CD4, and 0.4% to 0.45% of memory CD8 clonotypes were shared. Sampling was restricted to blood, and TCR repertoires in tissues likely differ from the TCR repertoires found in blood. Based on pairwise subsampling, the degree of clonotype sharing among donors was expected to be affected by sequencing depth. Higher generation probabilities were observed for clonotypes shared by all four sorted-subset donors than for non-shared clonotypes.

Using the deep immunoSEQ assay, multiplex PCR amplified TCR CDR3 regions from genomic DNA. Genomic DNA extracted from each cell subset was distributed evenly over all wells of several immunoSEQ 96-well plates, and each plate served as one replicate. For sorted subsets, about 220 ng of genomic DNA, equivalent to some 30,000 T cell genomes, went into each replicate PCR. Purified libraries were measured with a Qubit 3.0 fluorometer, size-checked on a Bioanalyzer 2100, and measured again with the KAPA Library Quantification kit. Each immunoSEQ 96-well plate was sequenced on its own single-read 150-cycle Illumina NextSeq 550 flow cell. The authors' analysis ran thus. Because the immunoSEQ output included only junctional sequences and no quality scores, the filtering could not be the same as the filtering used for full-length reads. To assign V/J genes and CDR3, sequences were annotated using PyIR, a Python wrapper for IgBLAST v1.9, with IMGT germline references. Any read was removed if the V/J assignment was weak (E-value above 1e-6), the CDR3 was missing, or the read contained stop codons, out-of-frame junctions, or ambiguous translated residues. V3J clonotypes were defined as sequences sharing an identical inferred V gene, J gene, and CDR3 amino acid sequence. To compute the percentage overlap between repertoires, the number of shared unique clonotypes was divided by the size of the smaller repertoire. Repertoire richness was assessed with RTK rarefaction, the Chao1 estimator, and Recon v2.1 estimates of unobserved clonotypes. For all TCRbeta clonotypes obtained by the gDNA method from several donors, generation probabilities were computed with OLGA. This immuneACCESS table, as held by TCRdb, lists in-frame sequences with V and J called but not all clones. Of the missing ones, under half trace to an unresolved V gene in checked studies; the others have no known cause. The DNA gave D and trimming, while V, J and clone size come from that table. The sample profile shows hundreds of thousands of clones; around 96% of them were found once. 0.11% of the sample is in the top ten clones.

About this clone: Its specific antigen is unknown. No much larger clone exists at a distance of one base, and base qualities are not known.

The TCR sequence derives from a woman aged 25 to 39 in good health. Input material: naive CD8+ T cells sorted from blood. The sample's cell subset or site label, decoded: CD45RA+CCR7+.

This receptor has the CDR3 CASSIAYGSEDSNQPQHF. The bases read TGTGCCAGTAGTATAGCGTACGGGAGTGAGGATAGCAATCAGCCCCAGCATTTT. The sequence is built from TRBV19 and TRBJ1-5; the D segment cannot be called with confidence. From a lookup of the germline V gene (reference sequence), CDR1 and CDR2 are LNHDA and SQIVND. The germline ends are 16 bases apart after V is trimmed by 1 base and J by 0 bases. Including the terminal cysteine and phenylalanine, the CDR3 comprises 18 residues. Just CDR3 DNA is preserved here, 54 bases in frame from base 1.